This T cell receptor beta chain was obtained from a study of T cells expressing NK-cell markers. Across the whole study: HCMV serostatus: most of the eight sequenced donors positive, one negative. Whole-study results and caveats: In 5 or 6 donors, dominant CD3+CD56+NKG2C+ clonotypes ranked among the top 10 CD8+ clonotypes.

Scientists made TCR beta cDNA using 5'RACE template switching with UMIs. TCRdb reanalyzed the 5' RACE reads and collapses them to one entry per CDR3 protein, without DNA. Its table lists about 8,000 distinct CDR3 sequences. According to its frequency, this clonotype is medium-sized. Its antigen remains unidentified. The TCR sequence derives from a man between 18 and 35 years old in good health. The source material was blood T cells: a sorted CD56 or NKG2C T cell subset, CD4+ or CD8+ T cells, or bulk PBMC T cells (not recorded which).

CDR3 loop: CSARPWGGFRPFQETQYF. The rearrangement links TRBV20-1 to TRBJ2-5; the D gene TCRdb calls, TRBD2, cannot be checked with no DNA. CDR1 DFQATT and CDR2 SNEGSKA come from the germline V gene (reference sequence). This CDR3 is 18 amino acids long.